The present TCR beta chain was sequenced within a study of metastatic and nonmetastatic thyroid tumors. On the study more broadly: Comparative analysis of repertoires was undertaken across blood and tumor or nodule tissue obtained from malignant and benign thyroid patients.

TCRdb reprocessed the PCR reads via MiXCR. The sample yields 15,000 to 20,000 clones, roughly 36% seen once. The V gene's germline CDR1 is MGHRA and CDR2 YSYEKL. The CDR3 length is 16 residues. V was pared by 5 bases and J by 2 bases, with 5 bases of the junction left unmatched. No patient received treatment before thyroid surgery. The source is a female donor with papillary thyroid cancer or a benign thyroid nodule (not recorded which). Some clones in this sample may be carry-over from other donors' samples. Sequenced sample: tumor tissue. The chain combines TRBV4-1 with TRBJ2-2, with 10 bases fitting TRBD2. The CDR3 region is CASSGSGGANTGELFF. CDR3 nucleotide sequence: TGCGCCAGCAGCGGGAGCGGGGGGGCAAACACCGGGGAGCTGTTTTTT.